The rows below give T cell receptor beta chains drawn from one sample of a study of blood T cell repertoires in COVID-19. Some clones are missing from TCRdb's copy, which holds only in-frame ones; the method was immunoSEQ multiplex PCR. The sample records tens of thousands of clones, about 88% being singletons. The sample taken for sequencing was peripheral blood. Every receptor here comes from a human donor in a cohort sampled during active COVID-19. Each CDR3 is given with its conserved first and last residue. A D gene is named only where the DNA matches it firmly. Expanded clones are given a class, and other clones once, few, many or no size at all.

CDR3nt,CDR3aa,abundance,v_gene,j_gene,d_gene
TGTGCCAGCAGTCCTCACAGGGGGCAGGGGAACACTGAAGCTTTCTTT,CASSPHRGQGNTEAFF,-,TRBV27,TRBJ1-1,TRBD1
TGTGCCAGCAGCTTAACCCAGGGGGCCGGTTCACCCCTCCACTTT,CASSLTQGAGSPLHF,-,TRBV13,TRBJ1-6,TRBD1
TGCGCCAGCAGCTTGTACAGGGGGCACTACGAGCAGTACTTC,CASSLYRGHYEQYF,-,TRBV5-1,TRBJ2-7,TRBD1
TGCAGCGTACCAGACGGGGGGTTC,CSVPDGGF,once,TRBV29-1,TRBJ1-2,-
TGTGCCAGCAGCCGAACGGGGGTGAAAAATTCACCCCTCCACTTT,CASSRTGVKNSPLHF,-,TRBV5-6,TRBJ1-6,-
TGTGCCAGCAGTTTAAAGGGACAGAGGGCCACCGGGGAGCTGTTTTTT,CASSLKGQRATGELFF,-,TRBV27,TRBJ2-2,TRBD1
TGTGCCAGCAGTTTATTCCTAGCGGGAAACTACGAGCAGTACTTC,CASSLFLAGNYEQYF,-,TRBV28,TRBJ2-7,TRBD2
TGTGCCAGCAGTATAGGGCCAGGGGTCGAGCAGTACTTC,CASSIGPGVEQYF,-,TRBV6-2/TRBV6-3,TRBJ2-7,-
TGTGCCTGGAGCGAGACAGGGGTGGAGAAGACCCAGTACTTC,CAWSETGVEKTQYF,-,TRBV30,TRBJ2-5,TRBD1
TGTGCCAGCAGCCCGGGACAGGGTGGCATTCAGTACTTC,CASSPGQGGIQYF,-,TRBV7-3,TRBJ2-4,TRBD1
TGTGCCAGCAGCTTCGCCGGACTAGAGAACTACGAGCAGTACTTC,CASSFAGLENYEQYF,-,TRBV7-2,TRBJ2-7,TRBD2
TGTGCCAGCAGCCTCCCAGGAGGGGTCCCCTACAATGAGCAGTTCTTC,CASSLPGGVPYNEQFF,-,TRBV11-3,TRBJ2-1,-
TGTGCCACCACGATGAAAGGGGCAGGGGGCTATGGCTACACCTTC,CATTMKGAGGYGYTF,-,TRBV19,TRBJ1-2,TRBD1
TGTGCCTGGAGTGGGGAGAGGTCTTTTGCTCGCTACGAGCAGTACTTC,CAWSGERSFARYEQYF,-,TRBV30,TRBJ2-7,-
TGTGCCAGCACCGAGCGGGACAATGAGCAGTTCTTC,CASTERDNEQFF,-,TRBV7-9,TRBJ2-1,-
TGTGCCAGCAGTACCGGGACGCCGGGAGACATTCAGTACTTC,CASSTGTPGDIQYF,-,TRBV6-2/TRBV6-3,TRBJ2-4,-
TGTGCCAGCAGCTCCTACGGGGGAGACTACGAGCAGTACTTC,CASSSYGGDYEQYF,-,TRBV7-9,TRBJ2-7,-
TGTGCCAGCAGTTCCCTCGCACTAGCGGGGGTATACAATGAGCAGTTCTTC,CASSSLALAGVYNEQFF,-,TRBV27,TRBJ2-1,TRBD2
TGTGCCAGCGCTGGACTAGAAATGGTTTACGAGCAGTACTTC,CASAGLEMVYEQYF,-,TRBV27,TRBJ2-7,TRBD2
TGTGCCAGCAGCCCACACACCTTCTACGAGCAGTACTTC,CASSPHTFYEQYF,-,TRBV7-9,TRBJ2-7,-
TGTGCCAGCAGCGTATACGGGAGCTACCAAGAGACCCAGTACTTC,CASSVYGSYQETQYF,-,TRBV9,TRBJ2-5,-
TGTGCCAGCAGCTTAGTCGGGGACAGGGTTCACACAGATACGCAGTATTTT,CASSLVGDRVHTDTQYF,-,TRBV7-3,TRBJ2-3,TRBD1
TGTGCCAGCAGTGAAGACCGGGACAGGGGGTACTCAACCTACGAGCAGTACTTC,CASSEDRDRGYSTYEQYF,-,TRBV6-1,TRBJ2-7,TRBD1
TGTGCCAGTAGGCCACAGGGTTTGACTAGCAATCAGCCCCAGCATTTT,CASRPQGLTSNQPQHF,-,TRBV19,TRBJ1-5,-
TGTGCCAGCTCACCAGACAGGGTGGACAATCAGCCCCAGCATTTT,CASSPDRVDNQPQHF,-,TRBV18,TRBJ1-5,TRBD1
TGTGCCAGCAGTCTGAGTTTGGGCAATCAGCCCCAGCATTTT,CASSLSLGNQPQHF,-,TRBV6-2/TRBV6-3,TRBJ1-5,-